Reported below is one T cell receptor (beta chain). Only in-frame clones appear in the TCRdb table, and some are missing; sequencing was by immunoSEQ multiplex PCR. The profile shows roughly 100,000 clones, under 90% of them singletons. The data are from a study of blood T cell repertoires in COVID-19. What was sequenced was peripheral blood. This clonotype originated in an older woman with acute or convalescent COVID-19.

The CDR3 reads CASSSGTGNQPQHF. The CDR3 DNA reads TGTGCCAGCAGTTCCGGGACAGGGAATCAGCCCCAGCATTTT. The chain has TRBV6-6 and TRBJ1-5, with 9 bases aligning to TRBD1. This CDR3 spans 14 amino acids. V lost 4 bases and J lost 4; bases outside the gene matches: 2. Germline assignment: CDR1 MNHNY and CDR2 SVGAGI (reference sequence).